Following are 5 T cell receptor beta chains from one sample sequenced in a study of cytomegalovirus exposure and HLA in healthy donors. PCR involved 60 Vbeta and 13 Jbeta primers. Assay used: immunoSEQ multiplex PCR; TCRdb lists only in-frame clones, some missing. This table has under 150,000 clones, about 80% appearing once. Sequencing input: PBMCs. These receptors originate from a man aged 25-45 years in good health and CMV-seronegative.

V and J are TRBV18 and TRBJ2-1, with 8 positions matching TRBD1. Trimming cost V 4 bases and J 10 bases; bases outside gene matches: 15. Germline V lookup: CDR1 KGHSH, CDR2 LQKENI. The CDR3 has 16 amino acids. The CDR3 region is CASSLGTGGYTREQFF. The CDR3 DNA is TGTGCCAGCTCACTCGGGACAGGCGGCTATACTCGCGAGCAGTTCTTC.

The genes are TRBV4-1 and TRBJ2-5, with TRBD2 identical over 14 bases. This CDR3 is built from 19 residues. Looked up from germline, CDR1 is MGHRA and CDR2 is YSYEKL. J lost 4 bases, V lost 1 base, and 11 bases had no gene match. The CDR3 region is CASSQGTGTSGSVRETQYF. CDR3 in DNA: TGCGCCAGCAGCCAAGGCACCGGGACTAGCGGGAGCGTTCGAGAGACCCAGTACTTC.

The gene calls are TRBV7-9 and TRBJ2-3; D possibly corresponds to TRBD2 (6 bases). The CDR3 is made up of 17 amino acids. V was clipped by 4 bases and J by 0 bases, with 17 bases between them. In germline, CDR1 is SEHNR, CDR2 FQNEAQ (reference sequence). The CDR3 reads CASSYGSSELSTDTQYF. CDR3 coding DNA: TGTGCCAGCAGCTATGGGTCTAGCGAGTTAAGCACAGATACGCAGTATTTT. Drawing the rest from reference TRBV7-9 and TRBJ2-3, the complete variable domain is DTGVSQNPRHKITKRGQNVTFRCDPISEHNRLYWYRQTLGQGPEFLTYFQNEAQLEKSRLLSDRFSAERPKGSFSTLEIQRTEQGDSAMYLCASSYGSSELSTDTQYFGPGTRLTVL.

Only one count was recorded for this clone. The CDR3 region is CASTGAHLGANVLTF. CDR3 nucleotide sequence: TGTGCCAGCACTGGGGCGCATCTTGGGGCCAACGTCCTGACTTTC. The chain has TRBV28 and TRBJ2-6, with a tentative D call TRBD1 (5 bases). The CDR3 loop spans 15 amino acids. Germline V CDR1 and CDR2: MDHEN, SYDVKM. The V gene lost 7 bases and the J gene lost 3 bases, with 13 bases spanning the gap.

This clone was observed a single time. This chain joins TRBV18 and TRBJ2-2, with D perhaps TRBD1 (5 bases). CDR1 and CDR2 (germline): KGHSH, LQKENI. The CDR3 is made up of 15 amino acids. Trimming stripped 2 bases from V and 9 bases from J, with 16 bases between. The CDR3 nucleotides read TGTGCCAGCTCACCAAGATCTAGGGGTCCCAGGGAGCTGTTTTTT. Translation gives CASSPRSRGPRELFF.